A selection of T cell receptor beta chains follows, all from one sample in a study of T-cell memory formation after mild COVID-19. TCRdb ran MiXCR on the 5' RACE reads and lists one entry per CDR3 protein. The sample contains 140,000 or so distinct CDR3 sequences, more than 13% of which appear only once. Sequencing was carried out using PBMCs or a T cell subset sorted from them (not recorded which). The receptors originated from an adult woman who had mild COVID-19 (a few samples of this study predate the infection). Cell type and time point are not known. CDR3s include the opening cysteine and the closing phenylalanine or tryptophan. D genes are given only for firm matches. The size field is filled for only some rows; it gives once, few, many or a size class.

d_gene	abundance	v_gene	j_gene	CDR3nt	CDR3aa
TRBD1	few	TRBV13	TRBJ2-2	TGTGCCAGCAGCCCCTCGGAAGGGGGCGCGGTCGGGGAGCTGTTTTTT	CASSPSEGGAVGELFF
-	few	TRBV6-6	TRBJ2-7	TGTGCCAGCAGCCCTTCTGGGGAGCAGTACTTC	CASSPSGEQYF
TRBD2	few	TRBV6-5	TRBJ2-5	TGTGCCAGCAGCTGGACTAGCGGGCCCGAGACCCAGTACTTC	CASSWTSGPETQYF
-	few	TRBV5-1	TRBJ1-2	TGCGCCAGCAGCTCCCACCCAACCCTTACGGACGTCTCAATCCTGGAGGGGCATGGCTACACCTTC	CASSSHPTLTDVSILEGHGYTF
-	few	TRBV4-1	TRBJ1-1	TGCGCCAGCAGCCAAGATTCGACCACTGAAGCTTTCTTT	CASSQDSTTEAFF
-	few	TRBV6-5	TRBJ2-3	TGTGCCAGCAGTTACCAAGAAACAGATACGCAGTATTTT	CASSYQETDTQYF
-	many	TRBV29-1	TRBJ2-6	TGCAGTATCCTGGACTGGAAAACTGGGGCCAACGTCCTGACTTTC	CSILDWKTGANVLTF
-	-	TRBV24-1	TRBJ2-5	TGTGCCACCAGTGATTTTAGTGTGGAGACCCAGTACTTC	CATSDFSVETQYF
TRBD1	few	TRBV5-1	TRBJ1-2	TGCGCCAGCAGCTTGGAGGGGGCCAGCTATGGCTACACCTTC	CASSLEGASYGYTF
-	-	TRBV23-1	TRBJ2-3	TGCGCCAGCAGTCAATGGACAGGCACAGATACGCAGTATTTT	CASSQWTGTDTQYF
-	-	TRBV12-3/TRBV12-4	TRBJ1-3	TGTGCCAGCAGTCTCCCCGAGGGGGGTCGGAGAAACACCATATATTTT	CASSLPEGGRRNTIYF
TRBD1	-	TRBV4-1	TRBJ1-4	TGCGCCAGCAGCCAAGGACAGGGACATGAAAAACTGTTTTTT	CASSQGQGHEKLFF
TRBD2	-	TRBV12-3/TRBV12-4	TRBJ2-1	TGTGCCAGCAGCCGACTAGCGGGAGTCTATGAGGGGAATGAGCAGTTCTTC	CASSRLAGVYEGNEQFF
-	few	TRBV6-5	TRBJ2-3	TGTGCCAGCAGTTTCCGAGGACCTACATTCTCAGATACGCAGTATTTT	CASSFRGPTFSDTQYF
-	-	TRBV20-1	TRBJ2-2	TGCAGCCTAAGCAACGGGCCAAACACCGGGGAGCTGTTTTTT	CSLSNGPNTGELFF
-	-	TRBV7-9	TRBJ2-2	TGTGCCAGCAGCTTAGGAGACAGCTTGAACACCGGGGAGCTGTTTTTT	CASSLGDSLNTGELFF
TRBD2	few	TRBV3-1	TRBJ2-5	TGTGCCAGCAGCCAAGCGACTAGCGGGGATGGGACCCAGTACTTC	CASSQATSGDGTQYF
-	-	TRBV9	TRBJ2-2	TGTGCCAGCAGCGTAGGGGTGAGGGAGCCGAACACCGGGGAGCTGTTTTTT	CASSVGVREPNTGELFF
-	few	TRBV2	TRBJ2-5	TGTGCCAGCAGTGACGGACAGCTCCAAGAGACCCAGTACTTC	CASSDGQLQETQYF
-	-	TRBV27	TRBJ2-1	TGTGCCAGCAGCTATGACTCCTACAATGAGCAGTTCTTC	CASSYDSYNEQFF
-	-	TRBV6-2/TRBV6-3	TRBJ2-5	TGTGCCAGCGGCCGAAGCGTGGAGACCCAGTACTTC	CASGRSVETQYF
-	-	TRBV12-5	TRBJ1-5	TGTGCTAGTGGTTCGCCAGGGGATAGCAATCAGCCCCAGCATTTT	CASGSPGDSNQPQHF
TRBD2	many	TRBV29-1	TRBJ2-1	TGCAGCGTTGTAGCGGGAGGGCCCAATGAGCAGTTCTTC	CSVVAGGPNEQFF
-	-	TRBV24-1	TRBJ2-1	TGTGCCATCTCTACTAGTACCCCCTACAATGAGCAGTTCTTC	CAISTSTPYNEQFF
TRBD2	few	TRBV5-4	TRBJ2-5	TGTGCCAGCAGCTTGCTTGCGGGGGGGCCTTTAGAGACCCAGTACTTC	CASSLLAGGPLETQYF
TRBD1	few	TRBV7-6	TRBJ2-5	TGTGCCAGCAGCTTAGTGGACAGGGGTACAGAGACCCAGTACTTC	CASSLVDRGTETQYF
-	-	TRBV6-2/TRBV6-3	TRBJ2-3	TGTGCCAGCAGCTATTCCTCCGGGACGCGCACAGATACGCAGTATTTT	CASSYSSGTRTDTQYF
TRBD1	once	TRBV4-1	TRBJ1-1	TGCGCCAGCAGCCACCCAGGGGGGGCGCTTACTGAAGCTTTCTTT	CASSHPGGALTEAFF
-	few	TRBV29-1	TRBJ2-3	TGCAGCGTTGCAGGGGCCCGGGTGATGACAGATACGCAGTATTTT	CSVAGARVMTDTQYF
-	few	TRBV6-6	TRBJ2-7	TGTGCCAGCAGTTCGGATCCCTACGAGCAGTACTTC	CASSSDPYEQYF
-	many	TRBV20-1	TRBJ2-1	TGCAGTGCTAGAGATTCGCGGGTATACAATGAGCAGTTCTTC	CSARDSRVYNEQFF
-	-	TRBV14	TRBJ2-1	TGTGCCAGCAGCCAAGTCCGAGCGTACGAGCAGTTCTTC	CASSQVRAYEQFF
TRBD1	few	TRBV2	TRBJ2-7	TGTGCCAGAAGCGAGCACCGGGACAGGGGTTACGAGCAGTACTTC	CARSEHRDRGYEQYF
-	-	TRBV5-1	TRBJ1-4	TGCGCCAGCAGCCCGTACGGGGTTTTGGAAGAAAAACTGTTTTTT	CASSPYGVLEEKLFF
-	many	TRBV11-1	TRBJ2-1	TGTGCCAGCAGCTTGGTCTACGATGAGCAGTTCTTC	CASSLVYDEQFF
-	-	TRBV19	TRBJ1-1	TGTGCCAGTAGTATCCACAGCACAGGCACTGAAGCTTTCTTT	CASSIHSTGTEAFF
-	few	TRBV27	TRBJ2-7	TGTGCCAGCAGTTTATGGGGCGATGACTACGAGCAGTACTTC	CASSLWGDDYEQYF
TRBD2	few	TRBV2	TRBJ2-7	TGTGCCACCAAGCTAGCGGGAGGGTCCTACGAGCAGTACTTC	CATKLAGGSYEQYF
-	few	TRBV29-1	TRBJ2-3	TGCAGCGGGAGGACAGCTGGGACCACAGATACGCAGTATTTT	CSGRTAGTTDTQYF
TRBD2	-	TRBV6-2/TRBV6-3	TRBJ2-1	TGTGCCAGCAGTTACTCGGTAGCGGGTCTTCAGTTCTTC	CASSYSVAGLQFF
-	many	TRBV4-1	TRBJ1-2	TGCGCCAGCAGCCAAGAGGACACCACTACGCCAGGCTCGAGGGGTGGCTACACCTTC	CASSQEDTTTPGSRGGYTF
-	few	TRBV20-1	TRBJ1-5	TGCAGTGCTCCTCGTATGAGTGGGAGCAATCAGCCCCAGCATTTT	CSAPRMSGSNQPQHF
-	few	TRBV7-9	TRBJ1-2	TGTGCCAGCAGCTTTGACAGCCAATATCGGGGCTACACCTTC	CASSFDSQYRGYTF